These 8 T cell receptor beta chains were all obtained from the same sample, sequenced in a study of tumor-infiltrating lymphocytes in localized non-small cell lung cancer. Sequencing was performed with immunoSEQ multiplex PCR; in TCRdb, only in-frame clones are kept and a portion is missing. The repertoire has around 5,300 clones, around 65% of them found once; the top ten carry roughly 13%. The sequenced sample consisted of uninvolved lung tissue not adjacent to the tumor. The origin of the receptors is a human donor with non-small cell lung cancer.

The chain links TRBV5-5 to TRBJ2-1; D unclear. Germline CDR1 is SGHKS and CDR2 is YYEKEE (reference sequence). The CDR3 has 13 residues. V was cut by 7 bases and J by 3 bases, with 11 bases left in between. The CDR3 DNA is TGTGCCAGCTGCTCGGGTAGCTACAATGAGCAGTTCTTC. It is translated as CASCSGSYNEQFF. The variable domain in full, with the rest retrieved from reference TRBV5-5 and TRBJ2-1, is DAGVTQSPTHLIKTRGQQVTLRCSPISGHKSVSWYQQVLGQGPQFIFQYYEKEERGRGNFPDRFSARQFPNYSSELNVNALLLGDSALYLCASCSGSYNEQFFGPGTRLTVL.

On this clone itself: The junction differs from germline at one of its ends, possibly a read error. V is TRBV27 and J is TRBJ1-2; the D is unclear. The germline gives CDR1 MNHEY, CDR2 SMNVEV (reference sequence). CDR3 length: 13 amino acids. The CDR3 DNA reads as TGTGCCAGCAGTATATCCGAGGGAAATGGCTACACCTTC. Translating gives CASSISEGNGYTF.

This chain joins TRBV30 and TRBJ1-5; no definite D call. This CDR3 contains 14 residues. Per the germline V gene, CDR1 is GTSNPN and CDR2 is SVGIG (reference sequence). The ends were cut back, 0 bases at V and 4 bases at J, with 10 bases in the middle. The CDR3 protein is CAWSVFGRNQPQHF. CDR3 in DNA: TGTGCCTGGAGTGTTTTCGGGAGGAATCAGCCCCAGCATTTT.

The V call is TRBV20-1, the J call TRBJ2-4; 7 positions match TRBD2. This CDR3 has 11 amino acids. The V gene's germline CDR1 is DFQATT and CDR2 SNEGSKA (reference sequence). V dropped 3 bases and J dropped 13; count of bases not matched to a gene: 6. CDR3 in amino acids: CSASPSGDQYF. CDR3 nucleotide sequence: TGCAGTGCTAGCCCCAGCGGGGACCAGTACTTC.

This clone has more than one count but fewer than ten. This chain uses TRBV7-2 with TRBJ2-7, with 8 bases that match TRBD1. Germline CDR1 and CDR2: SGHTA and FQGNSA. The CDR3 consists of 14 residues. The V gene end was trimmed by 4 bases and the J gene end by 5 bases; junction bases not matched to a gene: 7. The CDR3 coding sequence is TGTGCCAGCAGCTCAGTGGACAGGGAGGACGAGCAGTACTTC. Its protein product is CASSSVDREDEQYF.

The chain recombines TRBV2 with TRBJ2-3, with 12 nucleotides matching TRBD2. Germline CDR1 and CDR2: SNHLY and FYNNEI. This CDR3 comprises 15 residues. V shed 7 bases and J 2 bases; nucleotides not matched to a gene: 4. This CDR3 is CASTRTSGNTDTQYF. DNA of the CDR3: TGTGCCAGCACTCGGACTAGCGGGAACACAGATACGCAGTATTTT.

The V gene is TRBV7-2, the J gene TRBJ2-3; 10 bases fit TRBD2. CDR3 length: 16 amino acids. CDR1 and CDR2 (germline): SGHTA, FQGNSA. J gave up 2 bases and V 5 bases, and 7 bases lay outside the gene matches. The CDR3: CASSQRLAGDTDTQYF. The CDR3 DNA reads TGTGCCAGCAGCCAAAGACTAGCGGGTGACACAGATACGCAGTATTTT.

The chain combines TRBV30 with TRBJ2-1; D is unresolved. The CDR3 is made up of 14 amino acids. CDR1 is GTSNPN, CDR2 SVGIG, per germline (reference sequence). Trimming removed 0 bases from V and 0 bases from J, with 6 bases in between. For the CDR3, the DNA is TGTGCCTGGAGTGTACGGAGCTCCTACAATGAGCAGTTCTTC. Translating it yields CAWSVRSSYNEQFF.